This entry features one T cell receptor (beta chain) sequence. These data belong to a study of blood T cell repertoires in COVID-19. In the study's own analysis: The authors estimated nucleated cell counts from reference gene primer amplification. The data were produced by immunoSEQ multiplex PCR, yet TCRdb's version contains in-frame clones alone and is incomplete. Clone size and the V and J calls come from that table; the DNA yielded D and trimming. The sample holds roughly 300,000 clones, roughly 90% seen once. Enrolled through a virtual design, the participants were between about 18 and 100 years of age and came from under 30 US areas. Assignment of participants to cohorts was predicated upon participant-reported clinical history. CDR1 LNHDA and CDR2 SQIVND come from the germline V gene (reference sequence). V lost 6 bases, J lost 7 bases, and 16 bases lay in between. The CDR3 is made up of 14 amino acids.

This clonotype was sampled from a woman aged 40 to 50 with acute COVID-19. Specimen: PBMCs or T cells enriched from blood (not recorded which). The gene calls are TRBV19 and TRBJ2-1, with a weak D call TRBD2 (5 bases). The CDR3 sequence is CASRMTNARNEQFF. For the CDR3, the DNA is TGTGCCAGTAGGATGACTAACGCTCGTAATGAGCAGTTCTTC.